This TCR beta chain was identified in a study of CXCR3-negative and CXCR3-positive naive CD8 T cells. Findings of the study overall: Diversity proved comparably high across both naive subsets and much lower in memory CD8+ cells. Compared with CXCR3-negative naive cells, CXCR3-positive naive cells showed more hydrophobic TRB CDR3s.

Germline V gene sequence: CDR1 DFQATT, CDR2 SNEGSKA (reference sequence). The CDR3 covers 12 residues. Turning to this clonotype: Its antigen is currently unknown.

All TRB cDNA libraries came from 5' RACE performed with UMI labels. TCRdb reworked the 5' RACE reads into one entry per CDR3 protein, no DNA. The listing contains under 85,000 distinct CDR3 sequences. The chain combines TRBV20-1 with TRBJ1-1; TCRdb gives TRBD1 as the D gene, but with no DNA this cannot be confirmed. Sequences were obtained from naive CXCR3+ CD8+ T cells from blood. Specified subset: CD45RO-CCR7+CD27+CD95- naive CD8+ T cells expressing CXCR3 (TNR3+). This clonotype originated in a human donor in good health. Some clones in this sample may be carry-over from other donors' samples. This chain's CDR3 is CSAPRGSAEAFF.